The present T cell receptor beta chain was sequenced within a study of breast tumors, draining lymph nodes, adjacent tissues (dated by TCRdb to about 2016). Broadly, across the study: TCR beta repertoires were compared across tumor, adjacent nontumor tissue and axillary lymph nodes obtained from breast cancer patients. The study aimed to assess the relationships and possible T-cell exchange between tumor, surrounding tissue and draining lymph node repertoires in human breast cancer. Summary of the overall study and its limitations: Tumor T-cell repertoires showed less diversity than lymph node repertoires and more diversity than nontumor tissue repertoires, and tumor T-cell repertoires showed preferential V and J gene usage. The data were considered consistent with most tumor T cells being derived from the lymph node and subsequently expanding within tumor tissue. Tumor and nontumor tissue repertoires were significantly more similar in luminal-like than in basal-like breast cancer. The study presented the conclusion that tumor T cells originate in lymph nodes as consistent with a hypothesis, not as something directly demonstrated.

V is pared back by 4 bases and J by 2 bases, with 14 bases lying between the germline termini. The CDR1 and CDR2 encoded by the germline V gene (reference sequence) are DFQATT and SNEGSKA. From the cysteine up to the phenylalanine, the CDR3 has a length of 14 residues. Only the CDR3 DNA stays, 42 bases, in frame from base 1. Of note for this clonotype: There is no known antigen for this receptor. This clone may be a read error of a much larger clone one base away.

The axillary draining lymph nodes of breast cancer patients were the source of the lymph node samples. Sequencing instrument: Illumina HiSeq 2000. Multiplex PCR amplification was used to generate the TCR beta chain libraries. The amplified TCR beta chain products were analyzed by high-throughput sequencing. The public reads were reanalyzed by TCRdb: fastp trimming at Q25, MiXCR alignment, in-frame beta chains only. Under each unique CDR3 protein, matching rows form one entry showing the most common genes and DNA. This sample lists some 150,000 distinct CDR3 sequences; under 25% were detected once. Around 2.6% of the sample is held by the ten biggest clonotypes.

The rearranged chain carries TRBV20-1 and TRBJ1-2, with no reliable assignment of the D segment. The TCR comes from a female donor with breast cancer. Some clones in this sample may be carry-over from other donors' samples. The sample was axillary lymph node tissue. Here the CDR3 is given as CSAIYRNPNYGYTF. The nucleotides are TGCAGTGCTATCTACAGAAACCCCAACTATGGCTACACCTTC.